A selection of T cell receptor beta chains follows, all from one sample in a study of blood T cell repertoires in COVID-19. The data were produced by immunoSEQ multiplex PCR, yet TCRdb's version contains in-frame clones alone and is incomplete. The data contain about 300,000 clones, approximately 90% of them singletons. Material for sequencing was peripheral blood. These receptors were obtained from a woman aged 30 to 39 with COVID-19, enrolled during active disease. CDR3s include the opening cysteine and the closing phenylalanine or tryptophan. A D gene is named only where the DNA matches it firmly. Some rows mark clone size as missing; the rest say once, few, many or name a class of expanded clone.

J gene | D gene | V gene | clone size | CDR3 DNA | CDR3 protein
TRBJ1-1 | - | TRBV28 | - | TGTGCCAGCAAGGTCGGGGACACTGAAGCTTTCTTT | CASKVGDTEAFF
TRBJ2-6 | TRBD1 | TRBV6-1 | many | TGTGCCAGCAGTGAGGAGACAGGGTCTGGGGCCAACGTCCTGACTTTC | CASSEETGSGANVLTF
TRBJ2-2 | TRBD1 | TRBV6-2/TRBV6-3 | - | TGTGCCAGCAGCCTCGGACAGGGGGCCCCCGGGGAGCTGTTTTTT | CASSLGQGAPGELFF
TRBJ1-4 | - | TRBV3-1/TRBV3-2 | - | TGTGCCAGCAGCCCCCAGTCTGAAAAACTGTTTTTT | CASSPQSEKLFF
TRBJ2-3 | - | TRBV7-9 | - | TGTGCCAGCAGCTCTTCCGCGCAAGGTCAGGGCCCCTACACAGATACGCAGTATTTT | CASSSSAQGQGPYTDTQYF
TRBJ1-1 | - | TRBV7-8 | once | TGTGCCAGCAGCTTAGTTCTGGGCTGGAACACTGAAGCTTTCTTT | CASSLVLGWNTEAFF
TRBJ1-4 | - | TRBV15 | - | TGTGCCACCAGCGCAGTGAATGAAAAACTGTTTTTT | CATSAVNEKLFF
TRBJ1-1 | - | TRBV6-5 | - | TGTGCCAGCAGTTACGTCGCAGGCGAAACCACTGAAGCTTTCTTT | CASSYVAGETTEAFF
TRBJ1-1 | - | TRBV6-5 | once | TGTGCCAGCAGTTACGAATCACGGAGCACTGAAGCTTTCTTT | CASSYESRSTEAFF
TRBJ1-3 | - | TRBV7-8 | once | TGTGCCAGCAGCTCCTCCGGCGGCTCTGGAAACACCATATATTTT | CASSSSGGSGNTIYF
TRBJ1-3 | TRBD1 | TRBV19 | - | TGTGCCAGTAGTGTAAACTCCGGGACAGGGGTCTTCTCTGGAAACACCATATATTTT | CASSVNSGTGVFSGNTIYF